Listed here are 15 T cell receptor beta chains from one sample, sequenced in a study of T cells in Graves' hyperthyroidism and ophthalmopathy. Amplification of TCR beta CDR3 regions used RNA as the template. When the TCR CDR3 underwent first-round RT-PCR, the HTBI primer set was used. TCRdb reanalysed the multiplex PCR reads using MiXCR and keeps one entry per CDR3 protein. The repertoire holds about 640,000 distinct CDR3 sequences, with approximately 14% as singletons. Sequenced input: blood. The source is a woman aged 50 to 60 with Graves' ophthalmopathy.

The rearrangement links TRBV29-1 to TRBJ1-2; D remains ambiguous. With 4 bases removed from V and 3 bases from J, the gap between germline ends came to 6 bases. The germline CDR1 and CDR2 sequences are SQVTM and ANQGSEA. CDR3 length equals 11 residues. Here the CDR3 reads CSVGPDYGYTF. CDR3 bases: TGCAGCGTTGGCCCTGACTATGGCTACACCTTC.

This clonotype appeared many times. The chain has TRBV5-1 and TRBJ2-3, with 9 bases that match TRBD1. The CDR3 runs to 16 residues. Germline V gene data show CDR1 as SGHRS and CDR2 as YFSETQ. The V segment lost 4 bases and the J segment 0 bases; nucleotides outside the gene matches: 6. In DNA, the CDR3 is TGCGCCAGCAGCCATAAACAGGGGGCGAGCACAGATACGCAGTATTTT. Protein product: CASSHKQGASTDTQYF. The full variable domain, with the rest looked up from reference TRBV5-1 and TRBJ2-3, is KAGVTQTPRYLIKTRGQQVTLSCSPISGHRSVSWYQQTPGQGLQFLFEYFSETQRNKGNFPGRFSGRQFSNSRSEMNVSTLELGDSALYLCASSHKQGASTDTQYFGPGTRLTVL.

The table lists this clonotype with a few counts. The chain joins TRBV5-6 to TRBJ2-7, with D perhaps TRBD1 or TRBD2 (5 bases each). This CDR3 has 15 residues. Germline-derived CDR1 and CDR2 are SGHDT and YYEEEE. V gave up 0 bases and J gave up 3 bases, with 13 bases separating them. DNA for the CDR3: TGTGCCAGCAGCTTGGTTGGGGACCCAAACTACGAGCAGTACTTC. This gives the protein CASSLVGDPNYEQYF.

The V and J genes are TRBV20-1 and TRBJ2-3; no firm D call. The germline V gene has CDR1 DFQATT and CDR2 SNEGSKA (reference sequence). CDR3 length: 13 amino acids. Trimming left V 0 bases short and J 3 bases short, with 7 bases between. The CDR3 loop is CSARDPTTDTQYF. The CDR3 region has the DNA TGCAGTGCTAGAGACCCGACTACAGATACGCAGTATTTT.

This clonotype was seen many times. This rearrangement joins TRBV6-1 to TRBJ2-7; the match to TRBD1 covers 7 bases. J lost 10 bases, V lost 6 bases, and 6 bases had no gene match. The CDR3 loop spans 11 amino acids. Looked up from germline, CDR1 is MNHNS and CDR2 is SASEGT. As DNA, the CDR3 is TGTGCCAGCAGCCCTGACAGGGATCAGTACTTC. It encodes CASSPDRDQYF.

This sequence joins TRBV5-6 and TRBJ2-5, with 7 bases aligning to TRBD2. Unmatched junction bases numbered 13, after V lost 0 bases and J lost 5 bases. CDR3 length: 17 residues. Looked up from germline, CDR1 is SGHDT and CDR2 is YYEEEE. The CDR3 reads CASSLASTGGRSETQYF. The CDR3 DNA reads TGTGCCAGCAGCTTGGCCTCTACGGGAGGACGATCGGAGACCCAGTACTTC. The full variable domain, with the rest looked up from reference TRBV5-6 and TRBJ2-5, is DAGVTQSPTHLIKTRGQQVTLRCSPKSGHDTVSWYQQALGQGPQFIFQYYEEEERQRGNFPDRFSGHQFPNYSSELNVNALLLGDSALYLCASSLASTGGRSETQYFGPGTRLLVL.

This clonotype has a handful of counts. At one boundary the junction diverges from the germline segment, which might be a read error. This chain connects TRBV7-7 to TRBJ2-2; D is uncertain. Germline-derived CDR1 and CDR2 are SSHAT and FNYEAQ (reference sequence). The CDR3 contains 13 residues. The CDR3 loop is CASSTQITGELFF. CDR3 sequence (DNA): TGTGCTAGCAGCACACAGATTACCGGGGAGCTGTTTTTT.

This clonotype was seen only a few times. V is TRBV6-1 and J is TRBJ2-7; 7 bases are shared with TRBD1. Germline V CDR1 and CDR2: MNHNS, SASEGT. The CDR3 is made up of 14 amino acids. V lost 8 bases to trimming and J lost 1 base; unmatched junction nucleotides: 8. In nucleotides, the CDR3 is TGTGCCAGCTCGTATTCACAGGGGTCCTACGAGCAGTACTTC. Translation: CASSYSQGSYEQYF.

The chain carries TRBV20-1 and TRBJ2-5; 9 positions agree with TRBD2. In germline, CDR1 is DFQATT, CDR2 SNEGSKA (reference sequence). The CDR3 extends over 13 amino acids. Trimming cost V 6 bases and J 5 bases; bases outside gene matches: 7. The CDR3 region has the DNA TGCAGTGCCGCGGGAGGGCTATATGAGACCCAGTACTTC. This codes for CSAAGGLYETQYF.

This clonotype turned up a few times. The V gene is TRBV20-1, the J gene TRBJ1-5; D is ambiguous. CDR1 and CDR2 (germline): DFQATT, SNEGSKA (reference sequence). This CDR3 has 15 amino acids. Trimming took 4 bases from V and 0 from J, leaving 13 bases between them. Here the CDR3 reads CSAIIGSYSNQPQHF. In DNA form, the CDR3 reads TGCAGTGCTATTATCGGGTCCTATAGCAATCAGCCCCAGCATTTT.

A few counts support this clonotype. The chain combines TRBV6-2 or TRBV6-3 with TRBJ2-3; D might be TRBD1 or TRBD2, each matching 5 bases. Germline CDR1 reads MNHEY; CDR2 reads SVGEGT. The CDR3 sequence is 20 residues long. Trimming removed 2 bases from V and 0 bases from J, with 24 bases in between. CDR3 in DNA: TGTGCCAGCAGTTACCCTCCGGGACCCAAAGCCCCTAGGAGCACAGATACGCAGTATTTT. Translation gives CASSYPPGPKAPRSTDTQYF.

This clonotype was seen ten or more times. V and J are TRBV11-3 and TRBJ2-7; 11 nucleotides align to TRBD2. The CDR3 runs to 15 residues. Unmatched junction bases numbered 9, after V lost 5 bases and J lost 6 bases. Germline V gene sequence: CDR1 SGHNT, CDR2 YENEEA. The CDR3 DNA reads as TGTGCCAGCAGCCCTAGACTAGCGGGACTCGGCGAGCAGTACTTC. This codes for CASSPRLAGLGEQYF.

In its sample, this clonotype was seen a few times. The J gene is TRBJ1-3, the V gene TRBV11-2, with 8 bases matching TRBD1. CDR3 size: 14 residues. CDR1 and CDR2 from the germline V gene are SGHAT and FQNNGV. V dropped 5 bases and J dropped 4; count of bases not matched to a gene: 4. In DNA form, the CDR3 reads TGTGCCAGCAGCCTGGGACAGGAAGGAAACACCATATATTTT. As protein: CASSLGQEGNTIYF. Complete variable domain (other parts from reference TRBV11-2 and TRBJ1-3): EAGVAQSPRYKIIEKRQSVAFWCNPISGHATLYWYQQILGQGPKLLIQFQNNGVVDDSQLPKDRFSAERLKGVDSTLKIQPAKLEDSAVYLCASSLGQEGNTIYFGEGSWLTVV.

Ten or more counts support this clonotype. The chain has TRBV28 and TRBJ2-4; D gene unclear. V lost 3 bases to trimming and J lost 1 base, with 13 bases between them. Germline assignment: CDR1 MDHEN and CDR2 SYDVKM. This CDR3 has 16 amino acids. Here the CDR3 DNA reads TGTGCCAGCAGTTTCCTGGGCCCTGGGGCCAAAAACATTCAGTACTTC. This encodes CASSFLGPGAKNIQYF. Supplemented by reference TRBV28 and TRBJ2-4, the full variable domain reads DVKVTQSSRYLVKRTGEKVFLECVQDMDHENMFWYRQDPGLGLRLIYFSYDVKMKEKGDIPEGYSVSREKKERFSLILESASTNQTSMYLCASSFLGPGAKNIQYFGAGTRLSVL.

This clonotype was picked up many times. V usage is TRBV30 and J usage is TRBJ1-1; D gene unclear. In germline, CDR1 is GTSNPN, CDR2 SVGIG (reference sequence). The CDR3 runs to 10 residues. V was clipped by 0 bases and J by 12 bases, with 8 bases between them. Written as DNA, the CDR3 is TGTGCCTGGAGTGTACGTGGAACTTTCTTT. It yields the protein CAWSVRGTFF.